Shown below are 3 T cell receptor beta chains from a single sample sequenced in a study of Graves' ophthalmopathy and Graves' hyperthyroidism. Amplification from RNA transcripts yielded the TCR beta CDR3 regions. A first-round RT-PCR used HTBI primers, followed by a second-round multiplex PCR. TCRdb passed the multiplex PCR reads through MiXCR, listing each CDR3 protein once. The sample has over a million distinct CDR3 sequences, about 40% seen once. The sequenced sample was peripheral blood or thyroid tissue (not recorded which). The receptors come from an adult man with Graves' hyperthyroidism.

V is TRBV7-9 and J is TRBJ1-1, with D tentatively TRBD1 (6 bases). The CDR3 consists of 16 residues. The V gene's germline CDR1 is SEHNR and CDR2 FQNEAQ (reference sequence). Trimming removed 3 bases from V and 0 bases from J, with 14 bases in between. CDR3 sequence (DNA): TGTGCCAGCAGCTTGGCTGAGACAGGTCTGAACACTGAAGCTTTCTTT. Its protein is CASSLAETGLNTEAFF.

CDR3 nucleotides: TGTGCCAGCAAGTCCCTGGGGGGGGGGAACACTGAAGCTTTCTTT. Amino acids: CASKSLGGGNTEAFF. V gene TRBV10-3 combines with J gene TRBJ1-1, with a tentative D call TRBD1 (5 bases). Per germline, CDR1 ENHRY and CDR2 SYGVKD. The CDR3 runs to 15 residues. Trimming took 10 bases from V and 1 from J, leaving 19 bases between them.

In this sample, this clonotype turned up many times. The chain recombines TRBV7-9 with TRBJ1-2, with D hard to call. Germline values: CDR1 SEHNR, CDR2 FQNEAQ (reference sequence). V gave up 4 bases and J gave up 5 bases, with 8 bases separating them. The CDR3 runs 12 residues. The CDR3 is CASSSPIYGYTF. As DNA, the CDR3 is TGTGCCAGCAGCTCCCCGATATATGGCTACACCTTC.